Below, 22 T cell receptor beta chains from the same sample are listed, as sequenced in a study of identical twins. One entry per CDR3 protein, called by TCRdb with MiXCR from the 5' RACE reads. The data contain some 560,000 distinct CDR3 sequences, just under 10% of them singletons. This sample also appeared in a second study, on yellow fever vaccine responses in identical twins.

The source material was PBMCs. All receptors derive from a young woman in good health.

This clonotype was found a few times. The chain uses TRBV4-3 and TRBJ1-1; D gene ambiguous. V was trimmed by 1 base and J by 5 bases, leaving 14 bases between them. This CDR3 region has 15 residues. Germline CDR1 reads LGHNA; CDR2 reads YSLEER. The CDR3 protein is CASSQGVSLRTEAFF. Written as DNA, the CDR3 is TGCGCCAGCAGCCAAGGGGTCTCCCTGAGGACTGAAGCTTTCTTT.

V is TRBV7-9 and J is TRBJ2-2; no definite D call. The CDR3 runs to 15 residues. CDR1 and CDR2 from the germline V gene are SEHNR and FQNEAQ (reference sequence). Trimming left V 5 bases short and J 0 bases short, with 10 bases between. The CDR3 DNA sequence: TGTGCCAGCAGCCCGCTTGGGGCGAACACCGGGGAGCTGTTTTTT. Translating gives CASSPLGANTGELFF.

This clonotype was observed a handful of times. The J gene is TRBJ2-7, the V gene TRBV12-3 or TRBV12-4; 8 bases match TRBD1. This CDR3 is built from 15 residues. V lost 1 base and J lost 7; bases outside the gene matches: 9. The CDR3 nucleotides read TGTGCCAGCAGTTTAGAGGACAGGGAATTGTGGGAGCAGTACTTC. Amino acids: CASSLEDRELWEQYF.

The chain links TRBV2 to TRBJ2-2; D possibly matches TRBD1 or TRBD2 (5 bases each). V shed 5 bases and J shed 8 bases, with 15 bases lying between them. This CDR3 region has 14 residues. Per germline, CDR1 SNHLY and CDR2 FYNNEI. CDR3: CASSLRGAHGELFF. The CDR3, as DNA: TGTGCCAGCAGTTTGAGAGGGGCCCATGGGGAGCTGTTTTTT.

This clonotype has ten or more counts. This chain joins TRBV11-2 and TRBJ2-2, with 8 bases lining up with TRBD2. Germline V gene data show CDR1 as SGHAT and CDR2 as FQNNGV. The trim removed 5 bases at V and 3 bases at J, leaving 5 bases unmatched. This CDR3 comprises 15 residues. CDR3 nucleotides: TGTGCCAGCAGCCCGGGACTAGGCCACACCGGGGAGCTGTTTTTT. The encoded protein is CASSPGLGHTGELFF. Full variable domain (rest looked up from reference TRBV11-2 and TRBJ2-2): EAGVAQSPRYKIIEKRQSVAFWCNPISGHATLYWYQQILGQGPKLLIQFQNNGVVDDSQLPKDRFSAERLKGVDSTLKIQPAKLEDSAVYLCASSPGLGHTGELFFGEGSRLTVL.

This clonotype has a count of ten or more. The chain carries TRBV28 and TRBJ1-1, with D uncertain. The CDR3 sequence is 13 residues long. In germline, CDR1 is MDHEN, CDR2 SYDVKM. V was pared by 5 bases and J by 12 bases, with 19 bases between. The CDR3, as DNA: TGTGCCAGCAGTCCCCCCGAAGGAATATTCACTTTCTTT. Protein: CASSPPEGIFTFF.

This clonotype was counted many times. This chain joins TRBV4-3 and TRBJ2-5; perhaps TRBD2 as D (5 bases). Trimming removed 0 bases from V and 5 bases from J, with 16 bases in between. The germline V gene has CDR1 LGHNA and CDR2 YSLEER. This CDR3 comprises 16 residues. The CDR3 loop is CASSQELGSSRETQYF. In DNA, the CDR3 is TGCGCCAGCAGCCAAGAACTAGGATCCAGTAGGGAGACCCAGTACTTC.

This clonotype has more than one count but fewer than ten. This rearrangement joins TRBV18 to TRBJ1-5, with D possibly matching TRBD1 (5 bases). The CDR3 contains 18 residues. Germline CDR1 reads KGHSH; CDR2 reads LQKENI. V was cut by 4 bases and J by 0 bases, with 19 bases left in between. CDR3: CASSLEGLRKSSNQPQHF. The CDR3 DNA sequence: TGTGCCAGCTCACTCGAGGGACTTCGTAAGTCTAGCAATCAGCCCCAGCATTTT.

This clonotype was observed at least ten times. The rearrangement links TRBV5-1 to TRBJ1-5; D not resolved. Trimming took 2 bases from V and 4 from J, leaving 10 bases between them. The CDR3 totals 14 residues. Germline values: CDR1 SGHRS, CDR2 YFSETQ. The CDR3 coding sequence is TGCGCCAGCAGCTTTCTAAGGGAGAATCAGCCCCAGCATTTT. It is translated as CASSFLRENQPQHF.

This clonotype was observed a handful of times. V gene TRBV20-1 combines with J gene TRBJ1-1; 8 bases match TRBD1. This CDR3 contains 14 residues. Germline CDR1 reads DFQATT; CDR2 reads SNEGSKA (reference sequence). V lost 2 bases, J lost 7 bases, and 9 bases stayed unmatched. DNA for the CDR3: TGCAGTGCTAGACCTCGACAGGGGTACGGTGAAGCTTTCTTT. Protein sequence: CSARPRQGYGEAFF.

This chain connects TRBV15 to TRBJ2-4, with D perhaps matching TRBD1 or TRBD2 (6 bases each). CDR1 is LNHNV and CDR2 is YYDKDF in the germline V gene (reference sequence). The V and J ends lost 4 bases and 6 bases respectively, with 13 bases between them. The CDR3 length is 14 residues. This chain's CDR3 is CATSKGGLRNIQYF. The CDR3, as DNA: TGTGCCACCAGCAAGGGGGGCCTAAGAAACATTCAGTACTTC.

This clonotype was counted a few times. The J gene is TRBJ2-7, the V gene TRBV11-2, with D possibly being TRBD1 (6 bases). CDR3 length: 15 residues. Trimming took off 5 bases at V and 1 base at J, with 15 bases between the two ends. The V gene's germline CDR1 is SGHAT and CDR2 FQNNGV. CDR3 coding DNA: TGTGCCAGCAGCCCATGGCGAAGGGGGTCCTACGAGCAGTACTTC. It is translated as CASSPWRRGSYEQYF.

V and J are TRBV28 and TRBJ2-5, with TRBD1 matching 9 bases. The germline V gene has CDR1 MDHEN and CDR2 SYDVKM. V lost 5 bases and J lost 5; bases outside the gene matches: 9. The CDR3 is 15 amino acids. CDR3 sequence: CASSDTGGGGETQYF. As DNA, the CDR3 is TGTGCCAGCAGTGACACAGGGGGCGGAGGGGAGACCCAGTACTTC.

In this sample, this clonotype turned up a few times. The J gene is TRBJ2-3, the V gene TRBV20-1; TRBD2 might be the D (5 bases). The V gene lost 0 bases and the J gene lost 0 bases, with 10 bases spanning the gap. Germline CDR1 DFQATT, CDR2 SNEGSKA (reference sequence). The CDR3 length is 15 residues. CDR3: CSARDYGISTDTQYF. The CDR3 bases are TGCAGTGCTAGAGATTACGGGATTAGCACAGATACGCAGTATTTT.

This clonotype has a handful of counts. The chain links TRBV7-9 to TRBJ1-2, with D tentatively TRBD1 (5 bases). This CDR3 has 13 residues. The V and J ends lost 3 bases and 5 bases respectively, with 10 bases between them. Germline CDR1 SEHNR, CDR2 FQNEAQ (reference sequence). CDR3: CASSFGEGYGYTF. The CDR3 DNA reads TGTGCCAGCAGCTTTGGGGAGGGGTATGGCTACACCTTC.

This clonotype came up a few times. J is TRBJ2-5 and V is TRBV4-2; D perhaps matches TRBD2 (5 bases). This CDR3 region has 14 residues. Trimming pared 0 bases from V and 5 bases from J, leaving 10 bases between. In germline, CDR1 is LGHNA, CDR2 YNFKEQ. Here the CDR3 reads CASSQERGGETQYF. CDR3 in DNA: TGTGCCAGCAGCCAAGAAAGAGGCGGGGAGACCCAGTACTTC.

The chain joins TRBV18 to TRBJ2-3; TRBD1 agrees at 8 bases. Germline CDR1 reads KGHSH; CDR2 reads LQKENI. CDR3 length: 16 residues. The ends lost 2 bases at V and 2 bases at J; junction bases unmatched: 6. The CDR3 here is CASSPTQGAPTDTQYF. CDR3 nucleotides: TGTGCCAGCTCACCAACGCAGGGGGCCCCCACAGATACGCAGTATTTT.

There are many counts of this clonotype. The rearrangement links TRBV24-1 to TRBJ2-7; D gene uncertain. The CDR3 covers 12 residues. Trimming left V 4 bases short and J 4 bases short, with 7 bases between. CDR1 and CDR2 from the germline V gene are KGHDR and SFDVKD. Written as DNA, the CDR3 is TGTGCCACCAGTGAAGACGGTTACGAGCAGTACTTC. Its translation is CATSEDGYEQYF.

This clonotype was counted many times. The chain uses TRBV6-1 and TRBJ2-7; D is perhaps TRBD1 (6 bases). Trimming removed 3 bases from V and 2 bases from J, with 11 bases in between. The CDR3 consists of 14 residues. Germline CDR1 and CDR2: MNHNS and SASEGT. In DNA, the CDR3 is TGTGCCAGCAGTGACCGGGGACATACCTACGAGCAGTACTTC. Translation gives CASSDRGHTYEQYF.

The chain uses TRBV20-1 and TRBJ2-7; 10 nucleotides line up with TRBD1. CDR3 size: 14 residues. Germline-derived CDR1 and CDR2 are DFQATT and SNEGSKA (reference sequence). J was trimmed by 6 bases and V by 0 bases; bases with no gene match: 5. The CDR3 reads CSARDRQGAREQYF. CDR3 DNA sequence: TGCAGTGCTAGAGATCGACAGGGGGCTCGCGAGCAGTACTTC.

This clonotype was seen only a few times. The gene calls are TRBV11-2 and TRBJ2-3; 7 bases line up with TRBD2. V was pared by 2 bases and J by 2 bases, with 10 bases of the junction left unmatched. This CDR3 is 17 amino acids long. Germline V CDR1 and CDR2: SGHAT, FQNNGV. The DNA for the CDR3 is TGTGCCAGCAGCTTACCCCAGGCCCTAGCGGTCACAGATACGCAGTATTTT. Its translation is CASSLPQALAVTDTQYF.

The chain recombines TRBV20-1 with TRBJ2-6; D not certain. Germline V lookup: CDR1 DFQATT, CDR2 SNEGSKA (reference sequence). The CDR3 runs 14 residues. Trimming removed 3 bases from V and 0 bases from J, with 6 bases in between. The CDR3 here is CSARDRSGANVLTF. The CDR3 coding sequence is TGCAGTGCTAGGGACCGCTCTGGGGCCAACGTCCTGACTTTC.